This T cell receptor beta chain was captured by sequencing in a study of shared clonotypes between healthy human individuals. Terminally differentiated effector memory CD45RA+ cells were excluded by CCR7 positive selection of CD45RO-negative cells. CDR3 length equals 15 residues. V shed 2 bases and J shed 0 bases, with 10 bases lying between them. Per the germline V gene, CDR1 is SEHNR and CDR2 is FQNEAQ (reference sequence). Profiled with immunoSEQ multiplex PCR; TCRdb holds only in-frame clones, not every one. The sample records over 2 million clones, over 85% being singletons. Sequencing used naive CD8+ T cells sorted from blood. This TCR was recovered from a man younger than 30 in good health. V is TRBV7-9 and J is TRBJ1-2, with D unclear. CDR3 DNA sequence: TGTGCCAGCAGCTTATCCATAGGTGCTAACTATGGCTACACCTTC. Amino acid sequence: CASSLSIGANYGYTF. The full variable domain, with the rest looked up from reference TRBV7-9 and TRBJ1-2, is DTGVSQNPRHKITKRGQNVTFRCDPISEHNRLYWYRQTLGQGPEFLTYFQNEAQLEKSRLLSDRFSAERPKGSFSTLEIQRTEQGDSAMYLCASSLSIGANYGYTFGSGTRLTVV.